Following are 18 T cell receptor beta chains from one sample sequenced in a study of shared clonotypes between healthy human individuals. The naive CD8 fraction comprised CD45RO-negative cells positively selected for CCR7 and excluded terminally differentiated effector memory CD45RA+ cells. Only in-frame clones appear in the TCRdb table, and some are missing; sequencing was by immunoSEQ multiplex PCR. The table includes about 2,100,000 clones, 90% to 95% detected once. The specimen sequenced was naive CD8+ T cells from PBMCs. These TCRs come from a young man in good health. Some clones in this sample may be carry-over from other donors' samples.

This clone was counted once. In the same sample, other DNA sequences code for this CDR3. This chain joins TRBV7-9 and TRBJ2-1, with D possibly called TRBD1 or TRBD2 (5 bases each). This CDR3 has 14 residues. Germline V gene data show CDR1 as SEHNR and CDR2 as FQNEAQ (reference sequence). V lost 2 bases to trimming and J lost 4 bases, with 9 bases between them. The CDR3 nucleotides are TGTGCCAGCAGCTTAACCGGGGCATACAATGAGCAGTTCTTC. Residues: CASSLTGAYNEQFF.

Points on this clone: In the same sample, other DNA sequences code for this CDR3. V is TRBV19 and J is TRBJ2-3; D is unclear. CDR1 is LNHDA, CDR2 SQIVND, per germline (reference sequence). Trimming removed 5 bases at V and 2 bases at J, with 8 bases between. There are 13 residues in the CDR3. The CDR3 region has the DNA TGTGCCAGTAGTTCGCGAGACACAGATACGCAGTATTTT. Protein sequence: CASSSRDTDTQYF.

The V gene is TRBV28, the J gene TRBJ2-7, with D unclear. The CDR3 is 14 amino acids. V was pared by 6 bases and J by 1 base, with 13 bases between. CDR1 MDHEN and CDR2 SYDVKM come from the germline V gene. The CDR3 region is CASSPVEHSYEQYF. CDR3 nucleotide sequence: TGTGCCAGCAGCCCGGTCGAGCATTCCTACGAGCAGTACTTC.

This rearrangement joins TRBV5-4 to TRBJ2-3; TRBD2 is a possible D gene (6 bases). CDR1 and CDR2 (germline): SGHNT, YYREEE (reference sequence). This CDR3 region has 16 residues. The V end was cut by 5 bases, the J end by 2 bases, with 18 bases between. The CDR3 here is CASRPEERANTDTQYF. DNA for the CDR3: TGTGCCAGCAGGCCCGAAGAGCGGGCGAACACAGATACGCAGTATTTT. Together with reference TRBV5-4 and TRBJ2-3, the CDR3 gives the full variable domain: ETGVTQSPTHLIKTRGQQVTLRCSSQSGHNTVSWYQQALGQGPQFIFQYYREEENGRGNFPPRFSGLQFPNYSSELNVNALELDDSALYLCASRPEERANTDTQYFGPGTRLTVL.

Of note for this clone: The same CDR3 also results from other DNA sequences found in this sample. CDR3 region: CASSEEGSPNYGYTF. In DNA, the CDR3 is TGTGCCAGCAGTGAAGAAGGATCCCCTAACTATGGCTACACCTTC. The V and J genes are TRBV2 and TRBJ1-2; D call uncertain. Germline CDR1 is SNHLY and CDR2 is FYNNEI. Trimming removed 1 base at V and 0 bases at J, with 9 bases between. This CDR3 contains 15 residues.

The V and J genes are TRBV7-8 and TRBJ1-2; the match to TRBD1 covers 8 bases. CDR1 is SGHVS, CDR2 FQNEAQ, per germline. The CDR3 consists of 14 residues. The V gene end was trimmed by 1 base and the J gene end by 7 bases; junction bases not matched to a gene: 5. DNA of the CDR3: TGTGCCAGCAGCTTAGAGCCAGGGGGCAGTGGCTACACCTTC. Translated: CASSLEPGGSGYTF.

This rearrangement joins TRBV11-2 to TRBJ2-6; D unclear. V shed 0 bases and J shed 4 bases, with 13 bases lying between them. Germline V gene data show CDR1 as SGHAT and CDR2 as FQNNGV. This CDR3 region has 17 residues. The CDR3 is CASSLDITLSGANVLTF. The CDR3 coding sequence is TGTGCCAGCAGCTTAGATATTACCCTGAGCGGGGCCAACGTCCTGACTTTC.

The gene calls are TRBV9 and TRBJ2-3; 13 bases agree with TRBD2. Germline V gene lookup returns CDR1 SGDLS and CDR2 YYNGEE. The junction had 3 bases not matched to a gene; V was cut back by 3 bases and J by 2 bases. This CDR3 is 16 amino acids long. The CDR3 sequence: CASSEGLAGLTDTQYF. CDR3 sequence (DNA): TGTGCCAGCAGCGAGGGACTAGCGGGGCTCACAGATACGCAGTATTTT.

V usage is TRBV28 and J usage is TRBJ2-7; D not resolved. The CDR3 length is 13 residues. Germline CDR1 MDHEN, CDR2 SYDVKM. V was shortened by 2 bases and J by 6 bases, with 11 bases between the two germline ends. In DNA, the CDR3 is TGTGCCAGCAGTTTAGCTCTGGCCAGCGAGCAGTACTTC. Its protein is CASSLALASEQYF.

J is TRBJ2-1 and V is TRBV29-1, with 12 bases matching TRBD2. This CDR3 region has 13 residues. J was trimmed by 10 bases and V by 7 bases; bases with no gene match: 8. CDR1 and CDR2 from the germline V gene are SQVTM and ANQGSEA. In nucleotides, the CDR3 is TGCAGCGCCGGGACTAGCGGGTTTGTGGAGCAGTTCTTC. Translating gives CSAGTSGFVEQFF.

This chain connects TRBV5-8 to TRBJ1-1, with D possibly TRBD1 on 5 matching bases. V was cut by 4 bases and J by 0 bases, with 10 bases left in between. The CDR3 extends over 14 amino acids. Germline V gene data show CDR1 as SGHTS and CDR2 as YDEGEE. CDR3 sequence: CASSAGRMNTEAFF. The CDR3 DNA sequence: TGTGCCAGCAGCGCAGGGCGGATGAACACTGAAGCTTTCTTT.

V usage is TRBV6-5 and J usage is TRBJ2-5; perhaps D is TRBD1 or TRBD2 (6 bases each). The CDR3 is 14 amino acids. The germline gives CDR1 MNHEY, CDR2 SVGAGI. With 7 bases removed from V and 4 bases from J, the gap between germline ends came to 16 bases. CDR3 sequence (DNA): TGTGCCAGCACCAATCCAGGAGGGGGAGAGACCCAGTACTTC. This encodes CASTNPGGGETQYF.

This chain uses TRBV6-5 with TRBJ1-2, with 7 bases matching TRBD1. The germline gives CDR1 MNHEY, CDR2 SVGAGI. V shed 5 bases and J 2 bases; nucleotides not matched to a gene: 5. The length of the CDR3 is 14 residues. The chain's CDR3 is CASSAPGQNYGYTF. Here the CDR3 DNA reads TGTGCCAGCAGTGCTCCGGGACAGAACTATGGCTACACCTTC.

The V call is TRBV11-2, the J call TRBJ2-7; 8 bases line up with TRBD1. This CDR3 spans 16 amino acids. Germline CDR1 is SGHAT and CDR2 is FQNNGV. V lost 1 base and J lost 0; bases outside the gene matches: 5. For the CDR3, the DNA is TGTGCCAGCAGCTTAGGTACAGGGGGACACTCCTACGAGCAGTACTTC. It codes for CASSLGTGGHSYEQYF.

The chain recombines TRBV11-2 with TRBJ2-7; TRBD1 matches 11 bases. V lost 1 base, J lost 6 bases, and 5 bases stayed unmatched. The CDR3 has 15 amino acids. The germline V gene encodes CDR1 SGHAT and CDR2 FQNNGV. The CDR3 DNA is TGTGCCAGCAGCTTAGGCAGGACAGGGGGCTTCGAGCAGTACTTC. This translates into CASSLGRTGGFEQYF.

The chain employs TRBV28 and TRBJ1-1, with a tentative D call TRBD1 (5 bases). Germline V gene lookup returns CDR1 MDHEN and CDR2 SYDVKM. There are 17 residues in the CDR3. V was pared by 2 bases and J by 1 base, with 17 bases between. The DNA of the CDR3 is TGTGCCAGCAGTTTAGGGTGGGTACGGGGACCGAACACTGAAGCTTTCTTT. Protein sequence: CASSLGWVRGPNTEAFF.

The chain carries TRBV4-1 and TRBJ2-7; 9 bases are shared with TRBD1. CDR1 and CDR2 (germline): MGHRA, YSYEKL. CDR3 length: 16 residues. After removal of 2 bases from V and 3 bases from J, the junction contained 8 bases not matched to a gene. This CDR3 is CASSQNPGTGIYEQYF. CDR3 DNA sequence: TGCGCCAGCAGCCAAAACCCCGGGACAGGGATCTACGAGCAGTACTTC.

The CDR3 reads CASSQEDSYEQYF. CDR3 nucleotide sequence: TGTGCCAGCAGCCAAGAAGACAGCTACGAGCAGTACTTC. V usage is TRBV14 and J usage is TRBJ2-7; a weak D match, TRBD1 (5 bases). This CDR3 contains 13 residues. Germline V gives CDR1 SGHDN, CDR2 FVKESK. Trimming took 0 bases from V and 3 from J, leaving 6 bases between them.